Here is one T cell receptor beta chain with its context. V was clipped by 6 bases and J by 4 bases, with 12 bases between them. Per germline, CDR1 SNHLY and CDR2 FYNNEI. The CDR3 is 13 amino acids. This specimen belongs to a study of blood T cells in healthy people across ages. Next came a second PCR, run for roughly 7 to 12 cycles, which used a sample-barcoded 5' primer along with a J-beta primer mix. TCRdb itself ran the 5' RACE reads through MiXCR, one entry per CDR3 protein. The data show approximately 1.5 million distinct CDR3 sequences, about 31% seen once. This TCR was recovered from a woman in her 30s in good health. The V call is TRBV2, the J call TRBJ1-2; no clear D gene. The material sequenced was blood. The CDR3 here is CASRGSFSYGYTF. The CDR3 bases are TGTGCCAGCAGAGGGTCGTTTAGCTATGGCTACACCTTC. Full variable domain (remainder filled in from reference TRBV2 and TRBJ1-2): EPEVTQTPSHQVTQMGQEVILRCVPISNHLYFYWYRQILGQKVEFLVSFYNNEISEKSEIFDDQFSVERPDGSNFTLKIRSTKLEDSAMYFCASRGSFSYGYTFGSGTRLTVV.